This passage covers 5 T cell receptor beta chains from one sample sequenced in a study of somatic mutations in cytotoxic T cells in rheumatoid arthritis. Profiled with immunoSEQ multiplex PCR; TCRdb holds only in-frame clones, not every one. The sample lists under 2,500 clones, 77% seen once, with about two fifths in the top ten. The specimen was CD8+ T cells sorted from blood. The receptors stem from an older man with rheumatoid arthritis.

This clone occurred a few times. The chain couples TRBV27 to TRBJ2-3; 7 bases match TRBD2. Germline V gene sequence: CDR1 MNHEY, CDR2 SMNVEV (reference sequence). With 2 bases clipped from V and 2 bases from J, the junction kept 7 bases outside the gene matches. The CDR3 loop spans 16 amino acids. CDR3 region: CASSLNIGGTTDTQYF. CDR3 DNA sequence: TGTGCCAGCAGTTTAAATATCGGGGGGACCACAGATACGCAGTATTTT.

This chain joins TRBV4-1 and TRBJ2-5; 7 bases fit TRBD1. The CDR3 length is 14 residues. Germline V CDR1 and CDR2: MGHRA, YSYEKL. The J segment lost 3 bases and the V segment lost 2 bases, leaving 3 bases of the junction unmatched. The CDR3 sequence: CASSQPDREETQYF. In DNA, the CDR3 is TGCGCCAGCAGCCAACCTGACAGGGAAGAGACCCAGTACTTC.

This clone was observed a handful of times. The chain is built from TRBV28 and TRBJ1-5; D is possibly TRBD1 (6 bases). Germline-derived CDR1 and CDR2 are MDHEN and SYDVKM. There are 14 residues in the CDR3. Trimming left V 6 bases short and J 1 base short, with 10 bases between. This CDR3 reads CASRSDRSNQPQHF. CDR3 nucleotides: TGTGCCAGCAGATCAGACAGGAGCAATCAGCCCCAGCATTTT.

Turning to this clone: One end of the junction is discordant with germline, which a read error may explain. This chain connects TRBV9 to TRBJ2-1; tentative D call: TRBD2 (6 bases). The germline V gene has CDR1 SGDLS and CDR2 YYNGEE. The CDR3 length is 14 residues. The CDR3 region has the DNA TGTGTCAGCAGCCCTCAGCCGGAGGGCAATGAGCAGTTCTTC. This sequence encodes CVSSPQPEGNEQFF.

This clone appeared a single time. The genes are TRBV7-8 and TRBJ1-3; D remains unclear. This CDR3 is built from 16 residues. The germline V and J ends were trimmed by 1 base and 4 bases, with 14 bases remaining between them. Per germline, CDR1 SGHVS and CDR2 FQNEAQ. The DNA of the CDR3 is TGTGCCAGCAGCTTAGGTAGAGGGAATTTCGGAAACACCATATATTTT. This sequence encodes CASSLGRGNFGNTIYF. Combining the CDR3 with reference TRBV7-8 and TRBJ1-3 gives the whole variable domain GAGVSQSPRYKVAKRGQDVALRCDPISGHVSLFWYQQALGQGPEFLTYFQNEAQLDKSGLPSDRFFAERPEGSVSTLKIQRTQQEDSAVYLCASSLGRGNFGNTIYFGEGSWLTVV.